The clone carrying this T cell receptor beta chain was seen more than once but under ten times. The source of the sample is a study of T cells of healthy individuals. From the 5' RACE reads, TCRdb called clonotypes with MiXCR, one entry per CDR3 protein. Of approximately 100,000 distinct CDR3 sequences listed, approximately 15% are singletons. The clonotype was recovered from a human donor in good health.

The CDR3 DNA reads as TGTGCCAGCAGTGTTCAGGGCTTAAAAGAGACCCAGTACTTC. Amino acids: CASSVQGLKETQYF. This sequence joins TRBV2 and TRBJ2-5; D possibly corresponds to TRBD1 (5 bases). The V end was cut by 4 bases, the J end by 3 bases, with 12 bases between. The CDR3 loop spans 14 amino acids. Germline lookup yields CDR1 SNHLY and CDR2 FYNNEI.